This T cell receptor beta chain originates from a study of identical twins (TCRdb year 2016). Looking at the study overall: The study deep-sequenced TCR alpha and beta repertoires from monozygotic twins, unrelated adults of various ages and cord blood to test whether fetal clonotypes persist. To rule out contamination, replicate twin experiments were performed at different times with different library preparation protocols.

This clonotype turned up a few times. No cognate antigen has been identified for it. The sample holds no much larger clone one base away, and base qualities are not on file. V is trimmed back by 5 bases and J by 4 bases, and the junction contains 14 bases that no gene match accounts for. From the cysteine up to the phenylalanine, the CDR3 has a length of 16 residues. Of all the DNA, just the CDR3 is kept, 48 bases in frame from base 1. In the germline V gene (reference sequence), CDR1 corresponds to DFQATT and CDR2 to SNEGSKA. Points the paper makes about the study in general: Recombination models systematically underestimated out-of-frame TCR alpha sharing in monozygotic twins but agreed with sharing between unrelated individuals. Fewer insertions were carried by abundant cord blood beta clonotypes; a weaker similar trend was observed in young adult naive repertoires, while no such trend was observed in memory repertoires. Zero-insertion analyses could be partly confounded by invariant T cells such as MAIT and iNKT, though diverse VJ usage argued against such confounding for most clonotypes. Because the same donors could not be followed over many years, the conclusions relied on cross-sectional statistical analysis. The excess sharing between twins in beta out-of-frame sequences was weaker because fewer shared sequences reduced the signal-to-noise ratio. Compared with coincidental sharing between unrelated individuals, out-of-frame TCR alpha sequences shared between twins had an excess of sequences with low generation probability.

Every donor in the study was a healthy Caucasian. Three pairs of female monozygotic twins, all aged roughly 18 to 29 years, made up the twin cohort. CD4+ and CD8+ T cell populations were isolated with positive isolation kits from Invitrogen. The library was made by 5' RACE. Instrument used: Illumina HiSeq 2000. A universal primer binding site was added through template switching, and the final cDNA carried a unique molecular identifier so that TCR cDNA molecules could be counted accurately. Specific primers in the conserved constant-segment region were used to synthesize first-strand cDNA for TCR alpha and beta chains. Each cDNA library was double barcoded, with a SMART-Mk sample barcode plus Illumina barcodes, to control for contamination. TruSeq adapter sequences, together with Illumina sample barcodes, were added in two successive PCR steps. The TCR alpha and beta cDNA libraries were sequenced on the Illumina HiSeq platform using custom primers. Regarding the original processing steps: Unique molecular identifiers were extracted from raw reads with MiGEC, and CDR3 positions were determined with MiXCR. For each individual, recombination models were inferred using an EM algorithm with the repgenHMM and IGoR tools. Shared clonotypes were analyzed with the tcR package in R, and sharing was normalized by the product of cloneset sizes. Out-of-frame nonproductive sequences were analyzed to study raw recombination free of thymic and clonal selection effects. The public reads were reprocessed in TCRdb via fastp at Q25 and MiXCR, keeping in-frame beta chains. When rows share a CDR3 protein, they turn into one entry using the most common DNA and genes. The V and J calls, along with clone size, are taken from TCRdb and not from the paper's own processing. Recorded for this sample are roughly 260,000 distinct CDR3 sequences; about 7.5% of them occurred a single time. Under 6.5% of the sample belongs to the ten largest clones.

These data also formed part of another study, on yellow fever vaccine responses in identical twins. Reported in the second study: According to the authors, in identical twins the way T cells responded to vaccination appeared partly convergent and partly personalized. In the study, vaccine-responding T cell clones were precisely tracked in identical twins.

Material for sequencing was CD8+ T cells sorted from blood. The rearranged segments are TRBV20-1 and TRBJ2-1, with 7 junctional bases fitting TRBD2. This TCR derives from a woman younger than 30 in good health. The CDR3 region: CSAGNLAVTFYNEQFF. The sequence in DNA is TGCAGTGCTGGAAATCTAGCGGTTACTTTTTACAATGAGCAGTTCTTC.